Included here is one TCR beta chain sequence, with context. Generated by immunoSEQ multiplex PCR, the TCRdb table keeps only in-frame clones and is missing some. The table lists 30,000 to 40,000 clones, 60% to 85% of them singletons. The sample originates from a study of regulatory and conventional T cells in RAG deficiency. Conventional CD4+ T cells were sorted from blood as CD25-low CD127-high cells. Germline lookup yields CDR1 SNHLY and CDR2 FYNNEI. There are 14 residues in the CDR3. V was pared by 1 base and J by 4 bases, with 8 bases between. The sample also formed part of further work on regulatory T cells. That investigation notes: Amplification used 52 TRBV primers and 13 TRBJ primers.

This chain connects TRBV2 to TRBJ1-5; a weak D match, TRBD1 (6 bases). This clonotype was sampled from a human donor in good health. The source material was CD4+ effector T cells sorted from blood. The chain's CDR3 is CASSEVQGNQPQHF. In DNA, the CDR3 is TGTGCCAGCAGTGAAGTGCAGGGGAATCAGCCCCAGCATTTT.